This entry lists 21 T cell receptor beta chains sequenced from one sample in a study of cytotoxic CD8 clonotypes in ibrutinib-treated CLL. Sequencing used immunoSEQ multiplex PCR; TCRdb keeps in-frame clones, though not all of them. The sample yields about 140,000 clones, 80% seen once. This specimen was PBMCs, taken after 36 months of ibrutinib treatment. The receptors come from a human donor with chronic lymphocytic leukemia.

The rearrangement uses TRBV10-3 and TRBJ1-5; maybe TRBD1 (6 bases). Looked up from germline, CDR1 is ENHRY and CDR2 is SYGVKD. Between the trimmed V and J ends, which lost 0 bases and 7 bases, there was a span of 19 bases. This CDR3 spans 17 amino acids. CDR3 protein: CAISESILLGGTQPQHF. As DNA, the CDR3 is TGTGCCATCAGTGAGTCGATCCTTTTAGGGGGGACGCAGCCCCAGCATTTT.

The chain combines TRBV7-9 with TRBJ2-3; D gene ambiguous. V was shortened by 2 bases and J by 0 bases, with 9 bases between the two germline ends. Germline CDR1 reads SEHNR; CDR2 reads FQNEAQ (reference sequence). The CDR3 loop spans 15 amino acids. The chain's CDR3 is CASSLWDASTDTQYF. The CDR3 DNA reads TGTGCCAGCAGCTTATGGGATGCGAGCACAGATACGCAGTATTTT.

This clone was seen a handful of times. V usage is TRBV2 and J usage is TRBJ1-6; D gene unclear. Germline V gene sequence: CDR1 SNHLY, CDR2 FYNNEI. The CDR3 sequence is 12 residues long. V was pared by 7 bases and J by 13 bases, with 14 bases between. CDR3 bases: TGTGCCAGCATCGAAGGAACCGATCCCCTCCACTTT. This codes for CASIEGTDPLHF.

This clone was detected once. The rearrangement joins TRBV7-9 to TRBJ2-7; 8 nucleotides align to TRBD2. V was pared by 5 bases and J by 5 bases, with 11 bases of the junction left unmatched. CDR1 is SEHNR, CDR2 FQNEAQ, per germline (reference sequence). The CDR3 covers 15 residues. CDR3 nucleotide sequence: TGTGCCAGCAGCGCGGGGGGCAGGGTGGCCCACGAGCAGTACTTC. It is translated as CASSAGGRVAHEQYF.

The genes are TRBV5-4 and TRBJ2-5; perhaps TRBD2 as D (6 bases). The CDR3 is 15 amino acids. In germline, CDR1 is SGHNT, CDR2 YYREEE (reference sequence). Trimming left V 1 base short and J 1 base short, with 11 bases between. DNA for the CDR3: TGTGCCAGCAGCTTGTTCGCGGGAAGCCAAGAGACCCAGTACTTC. Amino acid sequence: CASSLFAGSQETQYF.

This clone was counted a single time. V is TRBV6-5 and J is TRBJ2-1, with D tentatively TRBD1 (5 bases). Trimming cost V 7 bases and J 4 bases, with 11 bases left between them. Germline loops: CDR1 MNHEY, CDR2 SVGAGI. The CDR3 runs to 13 residues. The CDR3 sequence: CASNEGQYNEQFF. CDR3 nucleotides: TGTGCCAGCAATGAAGGACAATACAATGAGCAGTTCTTC.

The chain joins TRBV5-1 to TRBJ2-6; no definite D call. Looked up from germline, CDR1 is SGHRS and CDR2 is YFSETQ. This CDR3 has 16 residues. V gave up 3 bases and J gave up 4 bases, with 14 bases separating them. CDR3 coding DNA: TGCGCCAGCAGCTCTTATCAAGTATCAGGGGCCAACGTCCTGACTTTC. Its translation is CASSSYQVSGANVLTF.

The chain employs TRBV27 and TRBJ2-5; TRBD2 aligns across 15 bases. Germline-derived CDR1 and CDR2 are MNHEY and SMNVEV (reference sequence). V lost 5 bases to trimming and J lost 5 bases; unmatched junction nucleotides: 6. CDR3 size: 16 residues. CDR3 in amino acids: CASSRGLAGGRETQYF. CDR3 nucleotides: TGTGCCAGCAGTCGGGGACTAGCGGGGGGTCGTGAGACCCAGTACTTC.

This rearrangement joins TRBV6-1 to TRBJ2-2; 7 bases line up with TRBD2. The CDR3 length is 19 residues. The germline gives CDR1 MNHNS, CDR2 SASEGT. Trimming at V came to 4 bases and at J to 4 bases, leaving 18 bases not matched to a gene. The CDR3 region has the DNA TGTGCCAGCAGTGGATTTTGGCGGGAGCCCCATGTACGCACCGGGGAGCTGTTTTTT. This codes for CASSGFWREPHVRTGELFF.

V usage is TRBV27 and J usage is TRBJ2-6, with D unresolved. Germline CDR1 is MNHEY and CDR2 is SMNVEV (reference sequence). Trimming pared 8 bases from V and 0 bases from J, leaving 14 bases between. The CDR3 loop spans 16 amino acids. The CDR3 coding sequence is TGTGCCAGCGTCATCCCCGGAACCTCTGGGGCCAACGTCCTGACTTTC. It is translated as CASVIPGTSGANVLTF.

The chain uses TRBV5-1 and TRBJ1-3; a weak D match, TRBD1 (6 bases). Germline V gene sequence: CDR1 SGHRS, CDR2 YFSETQ. This CDR3 has 17 amino acids. V lost 4 bases to trimming and J lost 3 bases, with 20 bases between them. CDR3 loop: CASSPAPGQLFGNTIYF. The CDR3 DNA is TGCGCCAGCAGCCCGGCCCCCGGACAGCTTTTTGGAAACACCATATATTTT.

V usage is TRBV6-5 and J usage is TRBJ1-2, with D possibly matching TRBD1 (5 bases). Trimming shortened V by 3 bases and J by 6 bases, and 11 bases separated the two germline ends. The germline gives CDR1 MNHEY, CDR2 SVGAGI. The CDR3 is made up of 13 amino acids. CDR3 coding DNA: TGTGCCAGCAGTTATAACCGACAGAATGGCTACACCTTC. Translated: CASSYNRQNGYTF.

This chain uses TRBV5-1 with TRBJ2-5, with 8 bases fitting TRBD1. This CDR3 contains 15 residues. Trimming removed 0 bases from V and 6 bases from J; junction bases left unmatched: 7. Germline V gives CDR1 SGHRS, CDR2 YFSETQ. The CDR3 DNA is TGCGCCAGCAGCTTGGGCGCAGGGGGCTACAAGACCCAGTACTTC. Protein sequence: CASSLGAGGYKTQYF.

This chain uses TRBV6-5 with TRBJ2-1; D remains ambiguous. Germline lookup yields CDR1 MNHEY and CDR2 SVGAGI. V was cut by 4 bases and J by 0 bases, with 10 bases left in between. The CDR3 has 15 amino acids. The CDR3 DNA reads TGTGCCAGCAGTTCTCCGGTCTACTCCTACAATGAGCAGTTCTTC. It yields the protein CASSSPVYSYNEQFF.

The rearrangement links TRBV27 to TRBJ2-5; 13 bases match TRBD2. Germline V gene lookup returns CDR1 MNHEY and CDR2 SMNVEV (reference sequence). The CDR3 has 16 residues. The V and J ends lost 4 bases and 5 bases, in that order; junction bases with no gene match: 7. Here the CDR3 DNA reads TGTGCCAGCAGTTCCCCTCAACTAGCGGGAGGGGAGACCCAGTACTTC. Encoded protein: CASSSPQLAGGETQYF.

The V and J genes are TRBV7-9 and TRBJ2-5, with 8 bases lining up with TRBD1. The CDR3 is 16 amino acids. Germline CDR1 and CDR2: SEHNR and FQNEAQ (reference sequence). With V trimmed by 5 bases and J by 5 bases, 13 bases remained unmatched. This CDR3 is CASSAHGTGFWETQYF. The CDR3 bases are TGTGCCAGCAGCGCTCACGGGACAGGTTTTTGGGAGACCCAGTACTTC.

The V and J genes are TRBV30 and TRBJ1-5; tentative D call: TRBD1 (6 bases). CDR1 is GTSNPN and CDR2 is SVGIG in the germline V gene (reference sequence). V dropped 0 bases and J dropped 2 bases, with 14 bases sitting between them. The CDR3 runs to 16 residues. CDR3 amino acids: CAWSVRGGAGNQPQHF. CDR3 nucleotide sequence: TGTGCCTGGAGTGTACGAGGGGGGGCTGGCAATCAGCCCCAGCATTTT.

The chain carries TRBV6-6 and TRBJ2-5; D gene uncertain. The ends were cut back, 7 bases at V and 5 bases at J, with 20 bases in the middle. This CDR3 comprises 15 residues. Germline values: CDR1 MNHNY, CDR2 SVGAGI (reference sequence). The CDR3 DNA reads as TGTGCCAGCACCTCCCGCCCCTCTTTGGGGGAGACCCAGTACTTC. This translates into CASTSRPSLGETQYF.

The gene calls are TRBV5-1 and TRBJ2-7; D remains ambiguous. Germline V lookup: CDR1 SGHRS, CDR2 YFSETQ. The V gene lost 1 base and the J gene lost 7 bases, with 33 bases spanning the gap. This CDR3 is built from 20 residues. The CDR3 region is CASSLRSRTSLSSSRSEQYF. In nucleotides, the CDR3 is TGCGCCAGCAGCTTGAGGTCGCGGACCAGCCTGTCCTCCTCAAGATCTGAGCAGTACTTC.

The V call is TRBV4-2, the J call TRBJ2-5, with 8 bases fitting TRBD2. Germline V gene sequence: CDR1 LGHNA, CDR2 YNFKEQ. V lost 4 bases and J lost 5; bases outside the gene matches: 6. The CDR3 sequence is 14 residues long. The CDR3 protein is CASSPGTRPETQYF. The CDR3 region has the DNA TGTGCCAGCAGCCCCGGGACTAGACCCGAGACCCAGTACTTC.

The chain is built from TRBV12-1 and TRBJ2-1; the DNA was not compared with TRBD2, the D call given in the table. TRBV12-1 is labeled a pseudogene. The CDR3 is made up of 19 amino acids. The CDR3 here is CASSFVFQAEDGSGHEQFF. The CDR3 DNA follows: TGTGCCAGCAGCTTTGTTTTCCAGGCCGAGGACGGGAGTGGGCATGAGCAGTTCTTC.